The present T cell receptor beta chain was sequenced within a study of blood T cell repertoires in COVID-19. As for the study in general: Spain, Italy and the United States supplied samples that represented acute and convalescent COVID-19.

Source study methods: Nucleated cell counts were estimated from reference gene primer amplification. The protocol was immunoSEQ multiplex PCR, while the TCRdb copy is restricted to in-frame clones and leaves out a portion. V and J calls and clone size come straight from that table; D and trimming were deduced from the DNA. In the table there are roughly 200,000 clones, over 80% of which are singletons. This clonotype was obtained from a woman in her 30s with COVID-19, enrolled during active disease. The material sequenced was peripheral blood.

In DNA form, the CDR3 reads TGTGCCAGCAGCTTAGTAGGGGCTAGCGGGAGAGGTGAGCAGTTCTTC. Protein sequence: CASSLVGASGRGEQFF. V usage is TRBV7-2 and J usage is TRBJ2-1, with 10 bases that match TRBD2. With V trimmed by 1 base and J by 9 bases, 9 bases remained unmatched. The CDR3 is 16 amino acids. Germline V gives CDR1 SGHTA, CDR2 FQGNSA.